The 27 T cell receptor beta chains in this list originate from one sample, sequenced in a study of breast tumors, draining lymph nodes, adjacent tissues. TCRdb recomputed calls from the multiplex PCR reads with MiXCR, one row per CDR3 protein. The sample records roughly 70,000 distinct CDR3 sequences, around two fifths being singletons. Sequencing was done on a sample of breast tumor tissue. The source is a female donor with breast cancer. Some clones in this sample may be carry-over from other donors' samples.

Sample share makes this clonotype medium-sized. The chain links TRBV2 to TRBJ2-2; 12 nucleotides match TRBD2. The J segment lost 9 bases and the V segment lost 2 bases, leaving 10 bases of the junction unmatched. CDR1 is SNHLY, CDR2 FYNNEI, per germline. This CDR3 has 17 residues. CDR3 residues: CASSEFLAGGPNRELFF. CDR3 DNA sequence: TGTGCCAGCAGTGAATTTCTAGCGGGGGGGCCAAACCGGGAGCTGTTTTTT. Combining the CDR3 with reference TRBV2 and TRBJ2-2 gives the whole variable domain EPEVTQTPSHQVTQMGQEVILRCVPISNHLYFYWYRQILGQKVEFLVSFYNNEISEKSEIFDDQFSVERPDGSNFTLKIRSTKLEDSAMYFCASSEFLAGGPNRELFFGEGSRLTVL.

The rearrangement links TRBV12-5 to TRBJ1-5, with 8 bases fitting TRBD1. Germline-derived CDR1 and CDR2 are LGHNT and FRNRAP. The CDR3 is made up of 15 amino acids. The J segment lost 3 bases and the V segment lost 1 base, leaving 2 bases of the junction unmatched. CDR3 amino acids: CASGLGTGPNQPQHF. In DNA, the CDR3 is TGTGCTAGTGGTTTGGGGACAGGGCCCAATCAGCCCCAGCATTTT. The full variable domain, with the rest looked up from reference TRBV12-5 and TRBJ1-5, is DARVTQTPRHKVTEMGQEVTMRCQPILGHNTVFWYRQTMMQGLELLAYFRNRAPLDDSGMPKDRFSAEMPDATLATLKIQPSEPRDSAVYFCASGLGTGPNQPQHFGDGTRLSIL.

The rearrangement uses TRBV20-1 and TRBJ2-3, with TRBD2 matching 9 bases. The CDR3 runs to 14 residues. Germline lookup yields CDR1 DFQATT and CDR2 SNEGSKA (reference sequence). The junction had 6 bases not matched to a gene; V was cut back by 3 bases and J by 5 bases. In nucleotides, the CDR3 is TGCAGTGCTAGTGGGCTAGCGGGAAGAGATACGCAGTATTTT. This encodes CSASGLAGRDTQYF.

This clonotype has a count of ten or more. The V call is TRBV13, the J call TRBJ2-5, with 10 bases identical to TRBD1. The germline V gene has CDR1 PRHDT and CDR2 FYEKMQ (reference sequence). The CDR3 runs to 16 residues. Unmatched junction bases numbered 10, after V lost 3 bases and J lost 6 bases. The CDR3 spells CASSFAGTGVGQTQYF. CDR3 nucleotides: TGTGCCAGCAGCTTCGCCGGGACAGGGGTTGGACAGACCCAGTACTTC.

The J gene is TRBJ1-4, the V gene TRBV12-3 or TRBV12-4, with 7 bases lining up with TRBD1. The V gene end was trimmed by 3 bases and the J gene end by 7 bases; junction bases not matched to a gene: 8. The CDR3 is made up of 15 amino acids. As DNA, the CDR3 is TGTGCCAGCAGTTTGACAGGGACGGTAGCTGAAAAACTGTTTTTT. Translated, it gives CASSLTGTVAEKLFF.

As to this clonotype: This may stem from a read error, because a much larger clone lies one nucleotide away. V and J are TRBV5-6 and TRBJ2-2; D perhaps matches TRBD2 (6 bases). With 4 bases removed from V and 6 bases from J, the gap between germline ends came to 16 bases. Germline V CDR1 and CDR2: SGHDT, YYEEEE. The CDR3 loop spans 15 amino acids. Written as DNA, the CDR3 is TGTGCCAGCAGCCCGACACTAGCCAGCGCCGGGGAGCTGTTTTTT. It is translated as CASSPTLASAGELFF.

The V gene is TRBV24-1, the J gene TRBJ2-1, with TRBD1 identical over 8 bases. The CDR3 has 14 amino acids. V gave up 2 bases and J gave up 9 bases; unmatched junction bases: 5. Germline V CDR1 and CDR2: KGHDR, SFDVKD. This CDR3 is CATSDSGQDGEQFF. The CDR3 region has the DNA TGTGCCACCAGTGATTCGGGACAGGATGGTGAGCAGTTCTTC.

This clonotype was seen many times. The CDR3 DNA sequence: TGTGCCAGCAGCCCGCGGGACAGAAACTACGAGCAGTACTTC. It specifies CASSPRDRNYEQYF. The chain recombines TRBV9 with TRBJ2-7, with D maybe TRBD1 (7 bases). CDR1 is SGDLS, CDR2 YYNGEE, per germline. The CDR3 is 14 amino acids. V lost 4 bases, J lost 3 bases, and 14 bases lay in between.

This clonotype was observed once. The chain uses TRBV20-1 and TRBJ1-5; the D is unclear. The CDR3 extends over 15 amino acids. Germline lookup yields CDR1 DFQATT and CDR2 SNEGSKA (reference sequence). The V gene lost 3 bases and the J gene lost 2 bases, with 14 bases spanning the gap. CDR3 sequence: CSASGLSDCNQPQHF. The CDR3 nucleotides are TGCAGTGCTAGTGGACTTTCTGATTGCAATCAGCCCCAGCATTTT.

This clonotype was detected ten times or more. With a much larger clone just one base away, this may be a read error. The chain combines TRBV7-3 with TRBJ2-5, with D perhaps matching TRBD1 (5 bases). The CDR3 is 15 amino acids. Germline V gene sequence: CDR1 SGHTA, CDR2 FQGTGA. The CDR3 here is CASSLRAGWQETQHF. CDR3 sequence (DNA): TGTGCCAGCAGCTTAAGGGCAGGGTGGCAAGAGACCCAGCACTTC.

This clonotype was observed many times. The CDR3 is CASSWVGTPRSAYNEQFF. CDR3 nucleotides: TGCGCCAGCAGCTGGGTTGGGACTCCCCGCAGCGCCTACAATGAGCAGTTCTTC. V gene TRBV5-1 combines with J gene TRBJ2-1, with a possible D match to TRBD2 (6 bases). V gave up 3 bases and J gave up 2 bases, with 21 bases separating them. This CDR3 has 18 residues. Per the germline V gene, CDR1 is SGHRS and CDR2 is YFSETQ. The entire variable domain, with the rest obtained from reference TRBV5-1 and TRBJ2-1, is as follows: KAGVTQTPRYLIKTRGQQVTLSCSPISGHRSVSWYQQTPGQGLQFLFEYFSETQRNKGNFPGRFSGRQFSNSRSEMNVSTLELGDSALYLCASSWVGTPRSAYNEQFFGPGTRLTVL.

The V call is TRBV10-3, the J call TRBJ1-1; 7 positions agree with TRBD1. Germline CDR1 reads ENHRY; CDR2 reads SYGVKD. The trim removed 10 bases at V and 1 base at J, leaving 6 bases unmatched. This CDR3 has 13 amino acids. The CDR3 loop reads CATLRGTNTEAFF. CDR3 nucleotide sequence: TGTGCCACCCTCAGGGGGACGAACACTGAAGCTTTCTTT.

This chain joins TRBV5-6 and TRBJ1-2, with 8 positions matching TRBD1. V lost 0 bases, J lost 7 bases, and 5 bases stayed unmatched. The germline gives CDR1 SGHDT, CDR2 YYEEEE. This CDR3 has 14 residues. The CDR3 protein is CASSLVQGASGYTF. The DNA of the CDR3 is TGTGCCAGCAGCTTGGTCCAGGGGGCGAGTGGCTACACCTTC.

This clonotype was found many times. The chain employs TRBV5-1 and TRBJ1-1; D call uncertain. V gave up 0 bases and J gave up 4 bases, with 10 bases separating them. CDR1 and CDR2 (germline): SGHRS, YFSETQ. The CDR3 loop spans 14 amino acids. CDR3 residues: CASSLGHTFTEAFF. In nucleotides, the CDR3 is TGCGCCAGCAGCTTGGGACATACATTCACTGAAGCTTTCTTT.

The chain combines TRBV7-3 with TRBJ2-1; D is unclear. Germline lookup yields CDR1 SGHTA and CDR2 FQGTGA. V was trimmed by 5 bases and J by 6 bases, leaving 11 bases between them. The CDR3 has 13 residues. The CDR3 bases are TGTGCCAGCAGCCCCTACTTGTCCAATGAGCAGTTCTTC. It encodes CASSPYLSNEQFF.

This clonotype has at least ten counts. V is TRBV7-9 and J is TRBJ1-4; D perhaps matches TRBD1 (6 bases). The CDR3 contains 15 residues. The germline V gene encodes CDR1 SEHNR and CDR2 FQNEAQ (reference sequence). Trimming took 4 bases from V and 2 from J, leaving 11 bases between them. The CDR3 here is CASSYREGTNEKLFF. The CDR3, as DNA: TGTGCCAGCAGCTACAGGGAGGGGACTAATGAAAAACTGTTTTTT.

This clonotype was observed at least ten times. The CDR3 reads CATTQQVREGHSPLHF. The CDR3 DNA reads as TGTGCCACGACACAGCAGGTCAGGGAGGGGCATTCACCCCTCCACTTT. The rearrangement joins TRBV19 to TRBJ1-6; the D gene is possibly TRBD1 (5 bases). Per germline, CDR1 LNHDA and CDR2 SQIVND (reference sequence). This CDR3 spans 16 amino acids. V dropped 10 bases and J dropped 8 bases, with 24 bases sitting between them. Variable domain in full (rest from reference TRBV19 and TRBJ1-6): DGGITQSPKYLFRKEGQNVTLSCEQNLNHDAMYWYRQDPGQGLRLIYYSQIVNDFQKGDIAEGYSVSREKKESFPLTVTSAQKNPTAFYLCATTQQVREGHSPLHFGNGTRLTVT.

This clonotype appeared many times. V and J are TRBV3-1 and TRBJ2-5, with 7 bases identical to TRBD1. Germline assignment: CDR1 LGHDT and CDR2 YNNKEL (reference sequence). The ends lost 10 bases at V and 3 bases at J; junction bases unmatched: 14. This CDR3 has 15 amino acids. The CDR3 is CATQPSIGQEETQYF. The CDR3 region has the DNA TGTGCCACACAACCCTCGATTGGACAGGAAGAGACCCAGTACTTC.

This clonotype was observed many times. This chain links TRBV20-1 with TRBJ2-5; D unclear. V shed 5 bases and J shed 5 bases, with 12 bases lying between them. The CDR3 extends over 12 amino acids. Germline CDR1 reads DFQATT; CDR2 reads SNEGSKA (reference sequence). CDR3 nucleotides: TGCAGTGCTCCAAACCCGCGGGAGACCCAGTACTTC. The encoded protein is CSAPNPRETQYF.

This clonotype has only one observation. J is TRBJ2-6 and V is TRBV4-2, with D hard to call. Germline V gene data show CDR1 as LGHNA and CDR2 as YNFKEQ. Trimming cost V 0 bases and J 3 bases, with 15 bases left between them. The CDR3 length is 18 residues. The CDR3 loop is CASSQDLGRLDGANVLTF. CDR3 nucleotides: TGTGCCAGCAGCCAAGATCTTGGTCGTCTGGATGGGGCCAACGTCCTGACTTTC.

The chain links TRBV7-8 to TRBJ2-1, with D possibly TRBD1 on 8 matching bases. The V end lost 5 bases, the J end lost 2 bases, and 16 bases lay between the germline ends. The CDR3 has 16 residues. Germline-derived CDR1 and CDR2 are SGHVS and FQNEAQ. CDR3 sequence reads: CASSPNRGGAYNEQFF. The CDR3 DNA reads TGTGCCAGCAGCCCAAACAGGGGGGGGGCCTACAATGAGCAGTTCTTC.

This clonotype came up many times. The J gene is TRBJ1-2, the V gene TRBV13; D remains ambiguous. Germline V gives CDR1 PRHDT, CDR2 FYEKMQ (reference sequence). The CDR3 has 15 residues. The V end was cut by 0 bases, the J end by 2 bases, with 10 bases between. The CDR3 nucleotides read TGTGCCAGCAGCTTAGGCGAGGACGGAAACTATGGCTACACCTTC. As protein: CASSLGEDGNYGYTF.

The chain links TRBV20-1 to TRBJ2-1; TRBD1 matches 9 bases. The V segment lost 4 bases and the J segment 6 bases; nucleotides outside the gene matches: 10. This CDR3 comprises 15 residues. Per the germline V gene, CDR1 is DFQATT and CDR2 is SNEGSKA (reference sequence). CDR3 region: CSAIPPGQGGNEQFF. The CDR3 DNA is TGCAGTGCTATTCCCCCGGGACAGGGAGGCAATGAGCAGTTCTTC.

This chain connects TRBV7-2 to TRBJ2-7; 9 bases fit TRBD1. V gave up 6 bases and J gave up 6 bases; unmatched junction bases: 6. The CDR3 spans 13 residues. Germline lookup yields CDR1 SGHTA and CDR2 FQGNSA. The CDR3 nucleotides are TGTGCCAGCAGAGGGACAGGGAATCTCGAGCAGTACTTC. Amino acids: CASRGTGNLEQYF. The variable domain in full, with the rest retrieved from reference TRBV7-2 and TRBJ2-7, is GAGVSQSPSNKVTEKGKDVELRCDPISGHTALYWYRQSLGQGLEFLIYFQGNSAPDKSGLPSDRFSAERTGGSVSTLTIQRTQQEDSAVYLCASRGTGNLEQYFGPGTRLTVT.

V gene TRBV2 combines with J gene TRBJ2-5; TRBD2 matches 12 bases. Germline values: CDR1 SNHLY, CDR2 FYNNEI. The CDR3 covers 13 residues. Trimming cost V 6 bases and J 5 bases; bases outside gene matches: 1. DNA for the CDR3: TGTGCCAGCAGAACTAGCGGGAGGGAGACCCAGTACTTC. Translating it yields CASRTSGRETQYF.

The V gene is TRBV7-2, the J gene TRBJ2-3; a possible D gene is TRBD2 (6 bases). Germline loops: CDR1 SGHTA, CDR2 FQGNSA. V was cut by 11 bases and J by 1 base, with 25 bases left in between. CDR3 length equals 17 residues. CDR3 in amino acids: CAGSLVRQAGRTDTQYF. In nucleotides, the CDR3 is TGTGCCGGAAGCTTAGTACGACAAGCGGGCCGCACAGATACGCAGTATTTT.

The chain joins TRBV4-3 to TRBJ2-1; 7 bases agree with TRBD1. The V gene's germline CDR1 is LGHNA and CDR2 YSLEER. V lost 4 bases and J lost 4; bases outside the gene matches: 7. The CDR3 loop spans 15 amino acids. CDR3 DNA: TGCGCCAGCAGCCCGCAGGACAGGACGTACAATGAGCAGTTCTTC. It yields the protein CASSPQDRTYNEQFF.